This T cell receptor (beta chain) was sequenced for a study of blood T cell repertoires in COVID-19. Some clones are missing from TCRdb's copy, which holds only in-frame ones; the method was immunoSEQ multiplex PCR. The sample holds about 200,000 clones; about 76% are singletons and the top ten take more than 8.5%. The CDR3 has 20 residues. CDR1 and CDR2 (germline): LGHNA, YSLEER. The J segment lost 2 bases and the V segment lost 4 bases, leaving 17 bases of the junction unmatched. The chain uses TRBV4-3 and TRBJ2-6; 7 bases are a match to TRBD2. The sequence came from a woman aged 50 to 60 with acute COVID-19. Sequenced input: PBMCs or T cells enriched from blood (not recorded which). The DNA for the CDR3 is TGCGCCAGCAGCCCCGAAGAATTTGCGGGAGCTGAAGCTGGGGCCAACGTCCTGACTTTC. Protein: CASSPEEFAGAEAGANVLTF.